The 11 T cell receptor beta chains below all came from one sample that was sequenced in a study of human T cells and chemical hapten exposure. One entry per CDR3 protein results from TCRdb running MiXCR on the RACE reads. The data show approximately 57,000 distinct CDR3 sequences, over 9% seen once. Time point noted: pre-sensitization, week 0. Regarding treatment: therapeutic diphenylcyclopropenone sensitization with weekly scalp DPC. The sequences come from whole blood, collected in connection with sensitization to the hapten diphenylcyclopropenone (DPC). All receptors come from a man aged 40-49 years with alopecia areata. Some clones in this sample may be carry-over from other donors' samples.

The chain uses TRBV24-1 and TRBJ2-7, with D uncertain. CDR3 length equals 10 residues. V lost 8 bases and J lost 6, with 7 bases in between. The V gene's germline CDR1 is KGHDR and CDR2 SFDVKD. The CDR3 DNA sequence: TGTGCCACCATTGGGTTCGAGCAGTACTTC. Encoded protein: CATIGFEQYF.

This clonotype was recorded at least ten times. V is TRBV5-4 and J is TRBJ2-1; 9 bases line up with TRBD2. Trimming cost V 2 bases and J 2 bases; bases outside gene matches: 2. The CDR3 totals 15 residues. Germline CDR1 reads SGHNT; CDR2 reads YYREEE (reference sequence). The DNA of the CDR3 is TGTGCCAGCAGCTTTAGCGGGGGAGCCTACAATGAGCAGTTCTTC. Amino acids: CASSFSGGAYNEQFF.

This chain links TRBV5-1 with TRBJ2-3; D might be TRBD2 (5 bases). The CDR3 sequence is 13 residues long. The germline V gene encodes CDR1 SGHRS and CDR2 YFSETQ. Trimming left V 7 bases short and J 1 base short, with 10 bases between. The CDR3 sequence is CASRERGTDTQYF. The CDR3 DNA follows: TGCGCCAGCCGGGAAAGGGGCACAGATACGCAGTATTTT.

The chain is built from TRBV9 and TRBJ2-3; TRBD2 aligns across 7 bases. The germline CDR1 and CDR2 sequences are SGDLS and YYNGEE. The length of the CDR3 is 15 residues. With 3 bases clipped from V and 6 bases from J, the junction kept 10 bases outside the gene matches. The CDR3 DNA follows: TGTGCCAGCAGCGCACAGCGGGGAGGGGCGGATACGCAGTATTTT. Amino acids: CASSAQRGGADTQYF.

Only a few counts were recorded for this clonotype. This chain links TRBV7-2 with TRBJ2-5; D call uncertain. Trimming pared 1 base from V and 5 bases from J, leaving 8 bases between. The germline gives CDR1 SGHTA, CDR2 FQGNSA. This CDR3 is built from 13 residues. The CDR3 region has the DNA TGTGCCAGCAGCTTAGATATAGGGGAGACCCAGTACTTC. As protein: CASSLDIGETQYF.

The genes are TRBV7-2 and TRBJ2-1; TRBD2 aligns across 13 bases. V lost 1 base to trimming and J lost 5 bases; unmatched junction nucleotides: 2. The CDR3 is made up of 16 amino acids. Per germline, CDR1 SGHTA and CDR2 FQGNSA. CDR3 amino acids: CASSLGLAGGHNEQFF. CDR3 sequence (DNA): TGTGCCAGCAGCTTAGGACTAGCGGGAGGCCACAATGAGCAGTTCTTC. The full variable domain, its missing parts supplied by reference TRBV7-2 and TRBJ2-1, is GAGVSQSPSNKVTEKGKDVELRCDPISGHTALYWYRQSLGQGLEFLIYFQGNSAPDKSGLPSDRFSAERTGGSVSTLTIQRTQQEDSAVYLCASSLGLAGGHNEQFFGPGTRLTVL.

This chain connects TRBV6-1 to TRBJ1-5, with 8 bases fitting TRBD1. V shed 7 bases and J 6 bases; nucleotides not matched to a gene: 8. From germline, CDR1 is MNHNS and CDR2 SASEGT. The CDR3 loop spans 14 amino acids. CDR3 DNA sequence: TGTGCCAGCATCCCCGGACAGGGTGGTCAGCCCCAGCATTTT. Its translation is CASIPGQGGQPQHF.

In its sample, this clonotype was seen a few times. The V and J genes are TRBV6-5 and TRBJ2-2; 11 bases align to TRBD2. The CDR3 length is 16 residues. The germline gives CDR1 MNHEY, CDR2 SVGAGI. V shed 6 bases, J shed 4 bases, and the junction held 7 bases outside the gene matches. The CDR3 DNA follows: TGTGCCAGCAGCTTACCCGGGACTAGCGGCACCGGGGAGCTGTTTTTT. Its protein product is CASSLPGTSGTGELFF.

This clonotype came up many times. This chain connects TRBV5-1 to TRBJ2-1, with 13 nucleotides matching TRBD2. CDR3 length equals 16 residues. The V segment lost 0 bases and the J segment 9 bases; nucleotides outside the gene matches: 6. Germline-derived CDR1 and CDR2 are SGHRS and YFSETQ. CDR3 loop: CASSLGGTSGISEQFF. The CDR3 DNA reads as TGCGCCAGCAGCTTGGGGGGGACTAGCGGGATAAGTGAGCAGTTCTTC.

The chain combines TRBV19 with TRBJ2-3, with D perhaps matching TRBD1 (6 bases). Germline V gene data show CDR1 as LNHDA and CDR2 as SQIVND (reference sequence). The CDR3 consists of 14 residues. V shed 7 bases and J shed 2 bases, with 13 bases lying between them. The CDR3 here is CASTRQAATDTQYF. CDR3 sequence (DNA): TGTGCCAGTACCAGACAGGCAGCCACAGATACGCAGTATTTT.

This chain links TRBV20-1 with TRBJ2-2; 11 nucleotides agree with TRBD2. The CDR3 covers 18 residues. From germline, CDR1 is DFQATT and CDR2 SNEGSKA (reference sequence). V trimming: 0 bases; J trimming: 6 bases; junction bases outside the gene matches: 12. CDR3 nucleotides: TGCAGTGCTAGAGACCGGGGGGTTAGCGGGAGGGCTTCCGGGGAGCTGTTTTTT. Translation: CSARDRGVSGRASGELFF.